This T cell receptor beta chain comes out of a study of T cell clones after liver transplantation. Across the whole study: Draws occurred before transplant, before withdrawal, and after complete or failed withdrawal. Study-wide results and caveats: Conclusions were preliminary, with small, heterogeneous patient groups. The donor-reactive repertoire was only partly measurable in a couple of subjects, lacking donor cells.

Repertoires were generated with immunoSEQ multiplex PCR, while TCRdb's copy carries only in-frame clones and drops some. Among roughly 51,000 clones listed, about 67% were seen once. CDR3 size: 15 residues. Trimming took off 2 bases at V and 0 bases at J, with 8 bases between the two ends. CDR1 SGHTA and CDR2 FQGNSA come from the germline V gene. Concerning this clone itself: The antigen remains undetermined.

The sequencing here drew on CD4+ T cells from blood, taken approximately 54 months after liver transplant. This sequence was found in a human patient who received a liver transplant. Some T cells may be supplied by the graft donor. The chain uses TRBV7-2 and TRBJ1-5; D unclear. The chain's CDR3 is CASSLSRTSNQPQHF. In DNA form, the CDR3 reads TGTGCCAGCAGCTTATCGCGGACTAGCAATCAGCCCCAGCATTTT.